The text below deals with one T cell receptor beta chain. This clonotype has a handful of counts. Its antigen has not been determined. Base qualities are not provided; no much larger clone lies one nucleotide away. The CDR3 goes from the cysteine to the phenylalanine over 13 residues. Only the CDR3 portion is preserved as DNA: 39 bases, with reading frame beginning at the first base. Based on the germline V gene, the CDR1 and CDR2 sequences are SQVTM and ANQGSEA. V loses 5 bases, J loses 3 bases, and the germline ends lie 13 bases apart. All donors were healthy Caucasians. Three pairs of female monozygotic twins, all aged 18 to 29 years, made up the twin cohort. Positive isolation kits from Invitrogen were used to isolate the CD4+ and CD8+ T cell populations. The data originate from a study of identical twins (TCRdb year 2016). About the study as a whole: The study deep-sequenced TCR alpha and beta repertoires from monozygotic twins, unrelated adults of various ages and cord blood to test whether fetal clonotypes persist. To rule out contamination, the twin experiments were replicated at different times with different library preparation protocols. General conclusions and limits of the study: Zero-insertion analyses could be partly confounded by invariant T cells such as MAIT and iNKT, though diverse VJ usage argued against such confounding for most clonotypes. Excess twin sharing in beta out-of-frame sequences was weaker because fewer shared sequences lowered the signal-to-noise ratio. Compared with coincidental sharing between unrelated individuals, out-of-frame TCR alpha sequences shared between twins had an excess of sequences with low generation probability. Fewer insertions were carried by abundant cord blood beta clonotypes, a similar but weaker trend appeared in young adult naive repertoires, and no such trend appeared in memory repertoires. Out-of-frame TCR alpha sharing in monozygotic twins was systematically underestimated by recombination models, whereas sharing between unrelated individuals was in agreement with the recombination models. Because the same donors could not be followed over many years, the conclusions relied on cross-sectional statistical analysis.

To prepare the library, 5' RACE was applied. Data came from an Illumina HiSeq 2000. Template switching introduced a universal primer binding site; the final cDNA contained a unique molecular identifier, enabling accurate counting of TCR cDNA molecules. First-strand cDNA for TCR alpha and beta chains was synthesized from specific primers in the conserved constant-segment region. To control for contamination, every cDNA library was double barcoded, receiving both a SMART-Mk sample barcode and Illumina barcodes. TruSeq adapter sequences, together with Illumina sample barcodes, were added in two successive PCR steps. TCR alpha and beta cDNA libraries were sequenced on the Illumina HiSeq platform with custom primers. In the paper's pipeline: Unique molecular identifiers were extracted from raw reads with MiGEC, and CDR3 positions were determined with MiXCR. For each individual, recombination models were inferred using an EM algorithm with the repgenHMM and IGoR tools. Shared clonotypes were analyzed with the tcR package in R, and sharing was normalized by the product of cloneset sizes. Out-of-frame nonproductive sequences were analyzed to study raw recombination free of thymic and clonal selection effects. TCRdb reworked the public reads: Q25 trimming with fastp, MiXCR clone assembly, productive beta chains retained. Rows with one shared CDR3 protein collapse into an entry with the most common genes and DNA. It is TCRdb's table, rather than the study itself, that gives the V and J calls and clone size. This sample gives just over 450,000 distinct CDR3 sequences in total; approximately 15% of them show up just once. The ten largest clones take up approximately 0.52% of the sample.

The data also belong to a second study, concerning yellow fever vaccine responses in identical twins. In that second paper, the authors write: The T cell response to vaccination in identical twins was reported by the authors to appear partly convergent and partly personalized. Focusing on identical twins, the study followed the T cell clones that responded to the vaccine, and did so with precision.

Sequenced input: CD4+ T cells sorted from blood. Rearrangement joined TRBV29-1 to TRBJ2-5; a tentative D match to TRBD2 spans 5 bases. This sequence originates from a woman aged 18-29 years in good health. The CDR3 has the sequence CSVHASGKETQYF. The nucleotide sequence reads as follows: TGCAGCGTTCACGCCAGCGGCAAAGAGACCCAGTACTTC.